Described below is a single T cell receptor (beta chain) sequence and its context. The antigen remains undetermined. This sample stems from a study of cytomegalovirus exposure and HLA in healthy donors. Everyone who donated was a healthy bone marrow donor. Donors showed nominal health when sampled, although they likely had unrecorded immune exposures. The PCR ran on 60 Vbeta and 13 Jbeta primers. Profiling relied on immunoSEQ multiplex PCR, and the TCRdb table lists in-frame clones only, not all of them. This sample has about 170,000 clones, with more than 80% found just once. The germline V gene encodes CDR1 SQVTM and CDR2 ANQGSEA. V lost 4 bases to trimming and J lost 6 bases; unmatched junction nucleotides: 16. The length of the CDR3 is 17 residues. The study's findings and limits: As was reported, the HLA-A and HLA-B alleles of most subjects were accurately predicted from TCR beta sequences.

V gene TRBV29-1 combines with J gene TRBJ2-3; 10 bases are shared with TRBD1. This receptor was obtained from a woman aged 18-29 years in good health and CMV-seronegative. Material: PBMCs. CDR3: CSVVLPGTGVWADTQYF. The CDR3 region has the DNA TGCAGCGTTGTTTTACCCGGGACAGGGGTTTGGGCGGATACGCAGTATTTT.